These 28 T cell receptor beta chains originate from one sample sequenced in a study of PD-1 blockade in classical Hodgkin lymphoma (TCRdb year 2020). According to the study, the label for this sample's time point signals: cycle 4 day 1 (C4D1), after six to seven weeks of nivolumab. Relapse after autologous stem cell transplantation had occurred in all trial patients, and cohorts A, B and C were distinguished by prior brentuximab vedotin exposure. CD8+ T cells were purified from thawed PBMCs by magnetic negative selection with a Miltenyi CD8+ T cell isolation kit. The library was generated by the immunoSEQ multiplex PCR assay. The table comes from immuneACCESS by way of TCRdb, which keeps in-frame sequences with V and J called. Part of the clones is missing from these tables; in studies checked, under half for an unresolved V gene and the rest for unknown reasons. Across this sample there are fewer than 8,000 clones, with roughly 70% seen only once. The top ten constitute roughly 13% of the sample.

The source was CD8+ T cells from blood, collected before the fourth cycle of nivolumab. The receptors shown here come from a human donor with classical Hodgkin lymphoma.

The chain combines TRBV7-6 with TRBJ1-1; 8 bases align to TRBD1. Germline values: CDR1 SGHVS, CDR2 FNYEAQ. CDR3 length: 15 amino acids. J was trimmed by 4 bases and V by 3 bases; bases with no gene match: 7. This CDR3 is CASSFQTGEVTEAFF. CDR3 DNA sequence: TGTGCCAGCAGCTTCCAGACAGGGGAGGTCACTGAAGCTTTCTTT.

The chain is built from TRBV7-9 and TRBJ2-5, with TRBD2 identical over 11 bases. The CDR3 extends over 14 amino acids. V shed 4 bases, J shed 4 bases, and the junction held 2 bases outside the gene matches. Per the germline V gene, CDR1 is SEHNR and CDR2 is FQNEAQ (reference sequence). The CDR3 region has the DNA TGTGCCAGCAGCTATAGCGGGGGGGGAGAGACCCAGTACTTC. It yields the protein CASSYSGGGETQYF. Complete variable domain (other parts from reference TRBV7-9 and TRBJ2-5): DTGVSQNPRHKITKRGQNVTFRCDPISEHNRLYWYRQTLGQGPEFLTYFQNEAQLEKSRLLSDRFSAERPKGSFSTLEIQRTEQGDSAMYLCASSYSGGGETQYFGPGTRLLVL.

The chain links TRBV4-1 to TRBJ2-7, with 10 bases that match TRBD1. After removal of 4 bases from V and 5 bases from J, the junction contained 8 bases not matched to a gene. Germline CDR1 reads MGHRA; CDR2 reads YSYEKL. The CDR3 contains 15 residues. The CDR3 loop is CASSLLQTGGDEQYF. As DNA, the CDR3 is TGCGCCAGCAGCCTCCTTCAGACAGGGGGCGACGAGCAGTACTTC.

This clone was detected a few times. This chain connects TRBV4-3 to TRBJ1-1, with D hard to call. The CDR3 has 13 residues. V lost 1 base, J lost 7 bases, and 10 bases lay in between. Germline V lookup: CDR1 LGHNA, CDR2 YSLEER. CDR3 DNA sequence: TGCGCCAGCAGCCAAGTAGTAGGGCTTGAAGCTTTCTTT. It translates to CASSQVVGLEAFF.

The chain uses TRBV28 and TRBJ1-1, with D unclear. V lost 3 bases, J lost 1 base, and 6 bases lay in between. Germline CDR1 is MDHEN and CDR2 is SYDVKM. The CDR3 runs 13 residues. The CDR3 here is CASSFWTNTEAFF. CDR3 DNA sequence: TGTGCCAGCAGTTTTTGGACGAACACTGAAGCTTTCTTT.

This chain links TRBV11-2 with TRBJ1-1, with a possible D match to TRBD1 (5 bases). With 4 bases removed from V and 7 bases from J, the gap between germline ends came to 13 bases. CDR3 length: 13 residues. CDR1 and CDR2 (germline): SGHAT, FQNNGV. This chain's CDR3 is CASSSREEDEAFF. The CDR3 DNA sequence: TGTGCCAGCAGCTCCAGGGAAGAGGATGAAGCTTTCTTT.

The chain has TRBV16 and TRBJ1-5, with D possibly matching TRBD1 (5 bases). Per the germline V gene, CDR1 is KGHSY and CDR2 is FQNENV. V lost 5 bases to trimming and J lost 0 bases, with 8 bases between them. The length of the CDR3 is 14 residues. This CDR3 reads CASSDSYSNQPQHF. CDR3 DNA: TGTGCCAGCAGCGACAGTTATAGCAATCAGCCCCAGCATTTT.

Judged by abundance, this clone is hyperexpanded. The J gene is TRBJ2-7, the V gene TRBV7-3; 7 bases match TRBD2. This CDR3 contains 15 residues. Unmatched junction bases numbered 10, after V lost 5 bases and J lost 3 bases. The germline gives CDR1 SGHTA, CDR2 FQGTGA. CDR3 sequence (DNA): TGTGCCAGCAGCCCGGGGGTAGGGGAGGGCTACGAGCAGTACTTC. This codes for CASSPGVGEGYEQYF.

The V and J genes are TRBV2 and TRBJ2-7; D not certain. V gave up 4 bases and J gave up 7 bases, with 8 bases separating them. The CDR3 totals 11 residues. CDR1 SNHLY and CDR2 FYNNEI come from the germline V gene. The CDR3 spells CASSGIDEQYF. The CDR3 DNA reads as TGTGCCAGCAGTGGGATAGATGAGCAGTACTTC.

V and J are TRBV27 and TRBJ2-1; TRBD2 matches at 7 bases. Germline trimming cut 6 bases from V and 3 bases from J; bases unmatched to any gene: 5. The CDR3 runs 14 residues. Germline V gene lookup returns CDR1 MNHEY and CDR2 SMNVEV (reference sequence). CDR3: CASSDRDYYNEQFF. The DNA for the CDR3 is TGTGCCAGCAGCGACCGGGACTACTACAATGAGCAGTTCTTC.

As for this clone: At one end, the junction sequence differs from germline, possibly due to a read error. J is TRBJ2-7 and V is TRBV7-9; 8 bases match TRBD1. CDR1 and CDR2 from the germline V gene are SEHNR and FQNEAQ (reference sequence). The CDR3 contains 11 residues. The CDR3 DNA reads as TGTGCCAGCAGCGAACAGGGGGATTTCAACTTC. It specifies CASSEQGDFNF.

V and J are TRBV7-7 and TRBJ1-3; D is possibly TRBD1 (5 bases). Per the germline V gene, CDR1 is SSHAT and CDR2 is FNYEAQ (reference sequence). V lost 7 bases and J 0 bases, leaving 16 bases between the germline ends. This CDR3 is built from 16 residues. The CDR3 DNA is TGTGCCAGCACCCGACTCCTGACAGCCTCTGGAAACACCATATATTTT. Translating it yields CASTRLLTASGNTIYF. The whole variable domain, filled in from reference TRBV7-7 and TRBJ1-3, reads GAGVSQSPRYKVTKRGQDVTLRCDPISSHATLYWYQQALGQGPEFLTYFNYEAQPDKSGLPSDRFSAERPEGSISTLTIQRTEQRDSAMYRCASTRLLTASGNTIYFGEGSWLTVV.

To note about this clone: A read error may be the cause here, since a much bigger clone is one base away. The V and J genes are TRBV27 and TRBJ2-5, with D unclear. The DNA end is more similar to TRBJ2-7, so the J call may be wrong. The CDR3 sequence is 12 residues long. Per germline, CDR1 MNHEY and CDR2 SMNVEV (reference sequence). CDR3 sequence reads: CASSSSSYEQYF. In DNA, the CDR3 is TGTGCCAGCAGTTCGAGCTCCTACGAGCAGTACTTC.

This chain joins TRBV4-1 and TRBJ1-1, with D unclear. This CDR3 spans 15 amino acids. With 3 bases removed from V and 0 bases from J, the gap between germline ends came to 11 bases. Looked up from germline, CDR1 is MGHRA and CDR2 is YSYEKL. In nucleotides, the CDR3 is TGCGCCAGCAGCCAGGAGGTTCCCATGAACACTGAAGCTTTCTTT. Translated, it gives CASSQEVPMNTEAFF.

The V gene is TRBV28, the J gene TRBJ2-7, with a weak D call TRBD1 (6 bases). This CDR3 is built from 18 residues. The germline CDR1 and CDR2 sequences are MDHEN and SYDVKM. Trimming cost V 8 bases and J 6 bases, with 32 bases left between them. The CDR3 DNA reads as TGTGCCAGCTTCGACCCCTGGACAGACGGACTCATTCGGGGCGAGCAGTACTTC. This encodes CASFDPWTDGLIRGEQYF.

This clone turned up a few times. The chain links TRBV4-1 to TRBJ1-1, with no clear D. V was pared by 2 bases and J by 1 base, with 11 bases between. CDR1 is MGHRA and CDR2 is YSYEKL in the germline V gene. CDR3 length: 15 residues. The CDR3 region is CASSQPRQPNTEAFF. In DNA form, the CDR3 reads TGCGCCAGCAGCCAACCGCGGCAACCGAACACTGAAGCTTTCTTT.

This chain links TRBV7-8 with TRBJ1-2; a weak D match, TRBD1 (5 bases). The CDR3 loop spans 13 amino acids. Germline-derived CDR1 and CDR2 are SGHVS and FQNEAQ. With 6 bases removed from V and 4 bases from J, the gap between germline ends came to 12 bases. The CDR3 DNA is TGTGCCAGCAGTTACGGGACCGGCTATGGCTACACCTTC. As protein: CASSYGTGYGYTF. The variable domain in full, completed from reference TRBV7-8 and TRBJ1-2, reads GAGVSQSPRYKVAKRGQDVALRCDPISGHVSLFWYQQALGQGPEFLTYFQNEAQLDKSGLPSDRFFAERPEGSVSTLKIQRTQQEDSAVYLCASSYGTGYGYTFGSGTRLTVV.

The J gene is TRBJ1-1, the V gene TRBV28, with D uncertain. The CDR3 contains 14 residues. The germline gives CDR1 MDHEN, CDR2 SYDVKM. Trimming removed 6 bases at V and 4 bases at J, with 15 bases between. CDR3 sequence: CASSNAQSFTEAFF. CDR3 sequence (DNA): TGTGCCAGCAGCAACGCTCAGAGTTTCACTGAAGCTTTCTTT.

This rearrangement joins TRBV6-6 to TRBJ2-7; D is possibly TRBD1 (7 bases). This CDR3 is built from 16 residues. Germline V gives CDR1 MNHNY, CDR2 SVGAGI (reference sequence). V was cut by 2 bases and J by 1 base, with 15 bases left in between. As DNA, the CDR3 is TGTGCCAGCAGTTACCGGCAGACAGGGACTTCCTACGAGCAGTACTTC. Amino acid sequence: CASSYRQTGTSYEQYF.

The J gene is TRBJ2-3, the V gene TRBV5-4; TRBD2 matches at 9 bases. The V gene's germline CDR1 is SGHNT and CDR2 YYREEE (reference sequence). The CDR3 is 17 residues long. V lost 3 bases, J lost 5 bases, and 13 bases stayed unmatched. CDR3 sequence (DNA): TGTGCCAGCAGCTCCCTCCTCCGCGGGGGGGCCGGAGATACGCAGTATTTT. It encodes CASSSLLRGGAGDTQYF. Drawing the rest from reference TRBV5-4 and TRBJ2-3, the complete variable domain is ETGVTQSPTHLIKTRGQQVTLRCSSQSGHNTVSWYQQALGQGPQFIFQYYREEENGRGNFPPRFSGLQFPNYSSELNVNALELDDSALYLCASSSLLRGGAGDTQYFGPGTRLTVL.

There are a few counts of this clone. V gene TRBV7-9 combines with J gene TRBJ2-7; 9 bases fit TRBD2. CDR1 is SEHNR and CDR2 is FQNEAQ in the germline V gene (reference sequence). The CDR3 length is 16 residues. The V and J ends lost 5 bases and 2 bases, in that order; junction bases with no gene match: 10. This chain's CDR3 is CASSPPLAGLAYEQYF. In DNA form, the CDR3 reads TGTGCCAGCAGCCCCCCACTAGCGGGCCTTGCCTACGAGCAGTACTTC.

This chain joins TRBV30 and TRBJ1-3; TRBD1 matches at 9 bases. This CDR3 is built from 14 residues. V was clipped by 1 base and J by 2 bases; unmatched bases: 0. Germline CDR1 GTSNPN, CDR2 SVGIG (reference sequence). The CDR3 region has the DNA TGTGCCTGGAGTGGGACAGGGGCTGGAAACACCATATATTTT. This sequence encodes CAWSGTGAGNTIYF.

The chain employs TRBV28 and TRBJ1-1; 7 bases are a match to TRBD1. The CDR3 runs 15 residues. The V gene end was trimmed by 4 bases and the J gene end by 1 base; junction bases not matched to a gene: 6. The germline V gene encodes CDR1 MDHEN and CDR2 SYDVKM. This CDR3 is CASSYTGAWNTEAFF. Written as DNA, the CDR3 is TGTGCCAGCAGTTATACAGGGGCGTGGAACACTGAAGCTTTCTTT.

This chain connects TRBV6-5 to TRBJ2-7, with D possibly being TRBD1 (6 bases). V was cut by 7 bases and J by 0 bases, with 13 bases left in between. There are 14 residues in the CDR3. CDR1 is MNHEY, CDR2 SVGAGI, per germline. The DNA for the CDR3 is TGTGCCAGCACCTCACAGGGTCTCTCCTACGAGCAGTACTTC. It encodes CASTSQGLSYEQYF.

This clone appeared once. The J gene is TRBJ2-7, the V gene TRBV27; 8 nucleotides agree with TRBD1. The CDR3 is 13 amino acids. The germline V gene encodes CDR1 MNHEY and CDR2 SMNVEV (reference sequence). Germline trimming cut 4 bases from V and 5 bases from J; bases unmatched to any gene: 4. This CDR3 reads CASSSDRAHEQYF. The CDR3 region has the DNA TGTGCCAGCAGTTCGGACAGGGCCCACGAGCAGTACTTC.

V and J are TRBV4-1 and TRBJ2-7; D perhaps matches TRBD1 (6 bases). The CDR3 is 17 amino acids. Germline CDR1 and CDR2: MGHRA and YSYEKL. V was shortened by 4 bases and J by 0 bases, with 19 bases between the two germline ends. CDR3 residues: CASSREAGAQSSYEQYF. The DNA of the CDR3 is TGCGCCAGCAGCCGAGAGGCAGGGGCACAAAGCTCCTACGAGCAGTACTTC.

This clone has only one observation. This chain links TRBV4-1 with TRBJ1-6; D might be TRBD1 (5 bases). V was shortened by 4 bases and J by 10 bases, with 14 bases between the two germline ends. This CDR3 is 14 amino acids long. Germline-derived CDR1 and CDR2 are MGHRA and YSYEKL. The CDR3 DNA is TGCGCCAGCAGCCCCTCCGGAGGGACCTCACCCCTCCACTTT. This encodes CASSPSGGTSPLHF.

The genes are TRBV10-1 and TRBJ2-3, with D perhaps matching TRBD1 (5 bases). Trimming cost V 6 bases and J 0 bases, with 16 bases left between them. The germline V gene encodes CDR1 WNHNN and CDR2 SYGVQD (reference sequence). CDR3 length: 16 residues. Here the CDR3 reads CASSPFGHPSTDTQYF. The CDR3 DNA is TGCGCCAGCAGCCCGTTTGGACATCCGAGCACAGATACGCAGTATTTT.